This T cell receptor beta chain derives from a study of blood T cell repertoires in COVID-19. Study-wide background: The analysed material was cDNA or gDNA that came from T cells, B-cell-depleted T cells, or PBMCs.

The CDR3 runs 14 residues. With V trimmed by 0 bases and J by 5 bases, 1 base remained unmatched. The germline V gene has CDR1 KGHSH and CDR2 LQKENI. In its sample, this clone was seen a few times. Repertoires were generated with immunoSEQ multiplex PCR, while TCRdb's copy carries only in-frame clones and drops some. The sample gives about 180,000 clones, 75% to 90% of which show up once; 9.5% to 12% is in the top ten. The rearrangement joins TRBV18 to TRBJ1-1, with 9 nucleotides matching TRBD1. The sequenced sample was peripheral blood. The source is a human donor with active or convalescent COVID-19. The donor label of this sample is uncertain. CDR3 in amino acids: CASSPPDRGTEAFF. The CDR3 nucleotides read TGTGCCAGCTCACCACCGGACAGGGGAACTGAAGCTTTCTTT.